The 9 T cell receptor beta chains below all came from one sample that was sequenced in a study of shared clonotypes between healthy human individuals. Profiling relied on immunoSEQ multiplex PCR, and the TCRdb table lists in-frame clones only, not all of them. The data contain hundreds of thousands of clones, roughly 95% of them seen just once; the ten biggest clones take up less than 0.13%. Naive CD8 cells lacked CD45RO, underwent positive selection for CCR7 and left out terminally differentiated effector memory CD45RA+ cells. The sequencing sample was made of naive CD8+ T cells sorted from blood. These receptors originate from a woman aged 30 to 39 in good health.

The V gene is TRBV5-1, the J gene TRBJ2-7; weak D call: TRBD2 (6 bases). This CDR3 region has 15 residues. V gave up 0 bases and J gave up 3 bases, with 13 bases separating them. Germline assignment: CDR1 SGHRS and CDR2 YFSETQ. The chain's CDR3 is CASSLEGTGVYEQYF. The DNA of the CDR3 is TGCGCCAGCAGCTTGGAAGGGACTGGGGTCTACGAGCAGTACTTC.

V is TRBV5-1 and J is TRBJ2-1; no firm D call. With 4 bases removed from V and 0 bases from J, the gap between germline ends came to 14 bases. There are 16 residues in the CDR3. CDR1 and CDR2 (germline): SGHRS, YFSETQ. Here the CDR3 DNA reads TGCGCCAGCAGCGATGGGAAGCATCTCTCCTACAATGAGCAGTTCTTC. Its translation: CASSDGKHLSYNEQFF.

J is TRBJ2-5 and V is TRBV5-6, with 7 bases lining up with TRBD2. There are 17 residues in the CDR3. CDR1 and CDR2 (germline): SGHDT, YYEEEE. Unmatched junction bases numbered 10, after V lost 2 bases and J lost 0 bases. In nucleotides, the CDR3 is TGTGCCAGCAGCTTCCGACACATCGGGGGGTACCAAGAGACCCAGTACTTC. It is translated as CASSFRHIGGYQETQYF.

This chain joins TRBV7-9 and TRBJ1-4; D is uncertain. Trimming cost V 4 bases and J 7 bases, with 19 bases left between them. CDR3 length: 16 residues. Looked up from germline, CDR1 is SEHNR and CDR2 is FQNEAQ (reference sequence). The CDR3 bases are TGTGCCAGCAGCTCGAGGGCGGGGAGGGAAAGTGAAAAACTGTTTTTT. Translating it yields CASSSRAGRESEKLFF.

The chain employs TRBV28 and TRBJ1-4, with 8 bases identical to TRBD1. The germline V gene encodes CDR1 MDHEN and CDR2 SYDVKM. The CDR3 length is 16 residues. Losses at the gene ends were 4 bases for V and 7 bases for J; bases not matched to a gene: 11. CDR3 residues: CASSSGTTGAGEKLFF. The DNA for the CDR3 is TGTGCCAGCAGTTCAGGAACGACAGGGGCGGGTGAAAAACTGTTTTTT.

The chain carries TRBV27 and TRBJ2-1; possible D gene TRBD2, 5 bases. The CDR3 contains 15 residues. Looked up from germline, CDR1 is MNHEY and CDR2 is SMNVEV (reference sequence). V gave up 7 bases and J gave up 7 bases, with 20 bases separating them. The CDR3 DNA reads TGTGCCAGCAACTCTCAGAGAACTAGAAAAAATGAGCAGTTCTTC. Its protein is CASNSQRTRKNEQFF.

This clone turned up a few times. This same CDR3 is encoded by further DNA sequences in the sample. The chain carries TRBV28 and TRBJ2-5; 8 positions match TRBD2. The CDR3 runs 13 residues. Per the germline V gene, CDR1 is MDHEN and CDR2 is SYDVKM. J gave up 5 bases and V 5 bases, and 4 bases lay outside the gene matches. The CDR3 DNA sequence: TGTGCCAGCAGTCCCAGCGGGAGTGAGACCCAGTACTTC. Its translation is CASSPSGSETQYF.

The chain carries TRBV10-3 and TRBJ2-3; 12 positions match TRBD2. The germline V gene encodes CDR1 ENHRY and CDR2 SYGVKD. This CDR3 comprises 16 residues. The V segment lost 6 bases and the J segment 4 bases; nucleotides outside the gene matches: 8. CDR3 DNA sequence: TGTGCCATCAGCACTAGGACTAGCGGGGACGCAGATACGCAGTATTTT. The encoded protein is CAISTRTSGDADTQYF.

The chain links TRBV19 to TRBJ2-1; D not certain. Trimming took 6 bases from V and 5 from J, leaving 17 bases between them. This CDR3 spans 15 amino acids. CDR1 is LNHDA and CDR2 is SQIVND in the germline V gene (reference sequence). The CDR3 is CASSTNPGSHNEQFF. The CDR3 DNA follows: TGTGCCAGTAGCACCAATCCCGGTAGCCACAATGAGCAGTTCTTC. The full variable domain, its missing parts supplied by reference TRBV19 and TRBJ2-1, is DGGITQSPKYLFRKEGQNVTLSCEQNLNHDAMYWYRQDPGQGLRLIYYSQIVNDFQKGDIAEGYSVSREKKESFPLTVTSAQKNPTAFYLCASSTNPGSHNEQFFGPGTRLTVL.